A single sample gave rise to the 30 T cell receptor beta chains below, sequenced in a study of T cells in localized non-small cell lung cancer. TCRdb's table, derived via immunoSEQ multiplex PCR, lists solely in-frame clones and lacks some. This table has fewer than 40,000 clones, approximately 84% appearing once. The source was peripheral blood, collected before any cancer treatment. These receptors all come from a male donor at least 60 years old with stage III lung adenocarcinoma.

The chain links TRBV2 to TRBJ2-1; TRBD2 agrees at 7 bases. In germline, CDR1 is SNHLY, CDR2 FYNNEI. The V segment lost 4 bases and the J segment 2 bases; nucleotides outside the gene matches: 5. This CDR3 spans 15 amino acids. In DNA form, the CDR3 reads TGTGCCAGCAGTGTGCTGGGGGGGGCCTACAATGAGCAGTTCTTC. Protein sequence: CASSVLGGAYNEQFF.

This chain uses TRBV6-5 with TRBJ2-4; TRBD1 matches 7 bases. The ends lost 7 bases at V and 7 bases at J; junction bases unmatched: 7. Germline values: CDR1 MNHEY, CDR2 SVGAGI. The CDR3 covers 13 residues. The CDR3 DNA is TGTGCCAGCACCGGACAGGCCGGGAACATTCAGTACTTC. Translation gives CASTGQAGNIQYF.

The chain carries TRBV19 and TRBJ1-2, with a possible D match to TRBD1 (5 bases). The CDR3 runs 15 residues. The ends were cut back, 7 bases at V and 7 bases at J, with 22 bases in the middle. Germline assignment: CDR1 LNHDA and CDR2 SQIVND (reference sequence). This chain's CDR3 is CASTTPGGRNFGYTF. In nucleotides, the CDR3 is TGTGCCAGTACCACCCCTGGGGGTAGGAATTTTGGCTACACCTTC.

The chain joins TRBV5-1 to TRBJ2-3, with 11 bases that match TRBD2. The V segment lost 4 bases and the J segment 1 base; nucleotides outside the gene matches: 5. Germline-derived CDR1 and CDR2 are SGHRS and YFSETQ. CDR3 length equals 16 residues. CDR3 coding DNA: TGCGCCAGCAGCCCCGGGACTAGCGGACGCACAGATACGCAGTATTTT. Encoded protein: CASSPGTSGRTDTQYF. The entire variable domain, with the rest obtained from reference TRBV5-1 and TRBJ2-3, is as follows: KAGVTQTPRYLIKTRGQQVTLSCSPISGHRSVSWYQQTPGQGLQFLFEYFSETQRNKGNFPGRFSGRQFSNSRSEMNVSTLELGDSALYLCASSPGTSGRTDTQYFGPGTRLTVL.

V and J are TRBV5-1 and TRBJ2-7, with D maybe TRBD1 (5 bases). CDR3 length: 16 residues. From germline, CDR1 is SGHRS and CDR2 YFSETQ. Trimming shortened V by 0 bases and J by 1 base, and 14 bases separated the two germline ends. The CDR3 region has the DNA TGCGCCAGCAGCTTGGCGGTGATGGGGCCTTCCTACGAGCAGTACTTC. Translated: CASSLAVMGPSYEQYF.

The chain combines TRBV10-1 with TRBJ1-6, with D perhaps TRBD1 (5 bases). Between the trimmed V and J ends, which lost 0 bases and 10 bases, there was a span of 13 bases. Germline-derived CDR1 and CDR2 are WNHNN and SYGVQD (reference sequence). The CDR3 has 15 residues. The CDR3 bases are TGCGCCAGCAGTGAGTCGGGGACGGGGGTATCACCCCTCCACTTT. As protein: CASSESGTGVSPLHF.

V usage is TRBV5-1 and J usage is TRBJ2-2; 10 bases map to TRBD2. The CDR3 is 16 amino acids. Germline loops: CDR1 SGHRS, CDR2 YFSETQ. V was pared by 2 bases and J by 2 bases, with 3 bases of the junction left unmatched. As DNA, the CDR3 is TGCGCCAGCAGCTTCCTAGCGGGGGACAACACCGGGGAGCTGTTTTTT. The encoded protein is CASSFLAGDNTGELFF.

The rearrangement links TRBV6-5 to TRBJ2-4; 7 bases line up with TRBD1. The length of the CDR3 is 13 residues. With V trimmed by 6 bases and J by 4 bases, 3 bases remained unmatched. Germline V gene lookup returns CDR1 MNHEY and CDR2 SVGAGI. As DNA, the CDR3 is TGTGCCAGCAGGCTGGGACAGAAAAACATTCAGTACTTC. This translates into CASRLGQKNIQYF.

CDR3 coding DNA: TGTGCCAGCAGCTTGGCCTTTTCGACAGACTACGAGCAGTACTTC. Its translation is CASSLAFSTDYEQYF. The V and J genes are TRBV5-4 and TRBJ2-7, with D maybe TRBD1 (5 bases). The CDR3 covers 15 residues. Germline V gene lookup returns CDR1 SGHNT and CDR2 YYREEE (reference sequence). Trimming took 0 bases from V and 3 from J, leaving 13 bases between them.

The chain is built from TRBV5-5 and TRBJ2-1, with TRBD1 matching over 10 bases. Germline CDR1 and CDR2: SGHKS and YYEKEE (reference sequence). The V gene end was trimmed by 4 bases and the J gene end by 7 bases; junction bases not matched to a gene: 8. CDR3 length equals 15 residues. Here the CDR3 DNA reads TGTGCCAGCAGCGTGGGGACAGGGGCACGGAATGAGCAGTTCTTC. Translation: CASSVGTGARNEQFF.

This sequence joins TRBV10-3 and TRBJ2-1, with TRBD2 identical over 10 bases. The germline V gene encodes CDR1 ENHRY and CDR2 SYGVKD. The CDR3 runs 14 residues. J lost 3 bases, V lost 8 bases, and 4 bases had no gene match. CDR3 coding DNA: TGTGCCATCGCCGCTAGCGGGAGCTACAATGAGCAGTTCTTC. This encodes CAIAASGSYNEQFF.

The CDR3 nucleotides are TGTGCCAGCAGCTTAAGGGGTTTTACACTGTTTTTT. Translation: CASSLRGFTLFF. The chain couples TRBV7-3 to TRBJ1-4; D unresolved. The germline CDR1 and CDR2 sequences are SGHTA and FQGTGA. CDR3 length equals 12 residues. Trimming cost V 1 base and J 13 bases, with 10 bases left between them. The whole variable domain, filled in from reference TRBV7-3 and TRBJ1-4, reads GAGVSQTPSNKVTEKGKYVELRCDPISGHTALYWYRQSLGQGPEFLIYFQGTGAADDSGLPNDRFFAVRPEGSVSTLKIQRTERGDSAVYLCASSLRGFTLFFGSGTQLSVL.

The rearrangement links TRBV7-9 to TRBJ2-1; a possible D gene is TRBD1 (5 bases). From germline, CDR1 is SEHNR and CDR2 FQNEAQ (reference sequence). The V and J ends lost 4 bases and 7 bases respectively, with 17 bases between them. The CDR3 extends over 15 amino acids. The CDR3 loop reads CASSSLDRLKNEQFF. DNA for the CDR3: TGTGCCAGCAGCTCCCTTGACAGACTTAAAAATGAGCAGTTCTTC. Looking up the rest from reference TRBV7-9 and TRBJ2-1 gives the full variable domain: DTGVSQNPRHKITKRGQNVTFRCDPISEHNRLYWYRQTLGQGPEFLTYFQNEAQLEKSRLLSDRFSAERPKGSFSTLEIQRTEQGDSAMYLCASSSLDRLKNEQFFGPGTRLTVL.

This chain joins TRBV2 and TRBJ2-1, with D possibly TRBD1 on 6 matching bases. This CDR3 is built from 14 residues. V was clipped by 7 bases and J by 7 bases, with 17 bases between them. Germline V gives CDR1 SNHLY, CDR2 FYNNEI. The CDR3 DNA reads TGTGCCAGCATTTCGACAGGAATGATAAATGAGCAGTTCTTC. Translated: CASISTGMINEQFF. The full variable domain, in which reference TRBV2 and TRBJ2-1 provide the parts outside the CDR3, is EPEVTQTPSHQVTQMGQEVILRCVPISNHLYFYWYRQILGQKVEFLVSFYNNEISEKSEIFDDQFSVERPDGSNFTLKIRSTKLEDSAMYFCASISTGMINEQFFGPGTRLTVL.

The V and J genes are TRBV5-1 and TRBJ2-1, with D maybe TRBD2 (5 bases). The CDR3 runs 13 residues. V shed 4 bases and J shed 4 bases, with 9 bases lying between them. The V gene's germline CDR1 is SGHRS and CDR2 YFSETQ. CDR3 sequence: CASSPRGYNEQFF. The DNA of the CDR3 is TGCGCCAGCAGCCCTCGGGGTTACAATGAGCAGTTCTTC.

The CDR3 spells CASSRLRDTQYF. CDR3 sequence (DNA): TGTGCCAGCAGCCGCCTCCGGGATACGCAGTATTTT. V gene TRBV7-6 combines with J gene TRBJ2-3, with unresolved D. Trimming took 5 bases from V and 6 from J, leaving 9 bases between them. Germline CDR1 SGHVS, CDR2 FNYEAQ. This CDR3 has 12 residues.

The J gene is TRBJ1-2, the V gene TRBV5-4; 8 positions agree with TRBD1. This CDR3 contains 14 residues. Unmatched junction bases numbered 4, after V lost 0 bases and J lost 6 bases. Germline CDR1 reads SGHNT; CDR2 reads YYREEE (reference sequence). The CDR3 coding sequence is TGTGCCAGCAGCTTGGTTGACAGGGGAAATGGCTACACCTTC. It specifies CASSLVDRGNGYTF.

The V gene is TRBV14, the J gene TRBJ1-3, with D unclear. Germline CDR1 is SGHDN and CDR2 is FVKESK. This CDR3 has 15 residues. The V end was cut by 0 bases, the J end by 0 bases, with 6 bases between. The CDR3 DNA sequence: TGTGCCAGCAGCCAAGACAGAGCCTCTGGAAACACCATATATTTT. This encodes CASSQDRASGNTIYF.

The chain carries TRBV7-8 and TRBJ1-2; D unresolved. V lost 2 bases, J lost 8 bases, and 15 bases lay in between. The CDR3 loop spans 14 amino acids. In germline, CDR1 is SGHVS, CDR2 FQNEAQ. The CDR3 region is CASSLYIPMGGYTF. Written as DNA, the CDR3 is TGTGCCAGCAGCTTATACATACCTATGGGGGGCTACACCTTC.

The chain joins TRBV4-1 to TRBJ2-1, with D unresolved. Germline V CDR1 and CDR2: MGHRA, YSYEKL. The CDR3 contains 13 residues. V was shortened by 2 bases and J by 6 bases, with 8 bases between the two germline ends. CDR3 in DNA: TGCGCCAGCAGCCAAATGTCTTTCAATGAGCAGTTCTTC. Encoded protein: CASSQMSFNEQFF.

The chain carries TRBV6-1 and TRBJ1-5; no clear D gene. Germline values: CDR1 MNHNS, CDR2 SASEGT. V shed 7 bases and J shed 1 base, with 11 bases lying between them. The CDR3 covers 14 residues. CDR3: CASTGPGSNQPQHF. CDR3 sequence (DNA): TGTGCCAGCACTGGGCCCGGGAGCAATCAGCCCCAGCATTTT.

The chain has TRBV18 and TRBJ1-5, with TRBD1 identical over 10 bases. J lost 6 bases, V lost 2 bases, and 7 bases had no gene match. Germline CDR1 reads KGHSH; CDR2 reads LQKENI. CDR3 size: 16 residues. The CDR3 bases are TGTGCCAGCTCACCAGGGACAGGGGTGGGCATTCAGCCCCAGCATTTT. This codes for CASSPGTGVGIQPQHF.

The chain has TRBV7-9 and TRBJ2-7; 13 bases line up with TRBD2. J lost 1 base, V lost 5 bases, and 5 bases had no gene match. Germline loops: CDR1 SEHNR, CDR2 FQNEAQ (reference sequence). The CDR3 runs to 16 residues. The CDR3 DNA reads TGTGCCAGCAGCCCGCGACTAGCGGGGGGTTCCTACGAGCAGTACTTC. This gives the protein CASSPRLAGGSYEQYF. The whole variable domain, remainder taken from reference TRBV7-9 and TRBJ2-7, is DTGVSQNPRHKITKRGQNVTFRCDPISEHNRLYWYRQTLGQGPEFLTYFQNEAQLEKSRLLSDRFSAERPKGSFSTLEIQRTEQGDSAMYLCASSPRLAGGSYEQYFGPGTRLTVT.

The chain recombines TRBV10-2 with TRBJ2-1, with TRBD2 matching over 12 bases. Germline values: CDR1 WSHSY, CDR2 SAAADI. With 8 bases clipped from V and 3 bases from J, the junction kept 5 bases outside the gene matches. The CDR3 length is 15 residues. The CDR3, as DNA: TGCGCCAGCCGACGACTAGCGGGAGACTACAATGAGCAGTTCTTC. It yields the protein CASRRLAGDYNEQFF.

The chain uses TRBV19 and TRBJ1-4; 9 nucleotides line up with TRBD1. Germline CDR1 is LNHDA and CDR2 is SQIVND (reference sequence). V lost 5 bases, J lost 4 bases, and 8 bases stayed unmatched. CDR3 length equals 16 residues. The CDR3: CASSANRGPGNEKLFF. The CDR3 DNA sequence: TGTGCCAGTAGTGCGAACAGGGGGCCTGGTAATGAAAAACTGTTTTTT.

The chain employs TRBV14 and TRBJ2-1, with TRBD2 identical over 9 bases. The CDR3 covers 17 residues. With V trimmed by 1 base and J by 6 bases, 10 bases remained unmatched. In germline, CDR1 is SGHDN, CDR2 FVKESK. CDR3 nucleotides: TGTGCCAGCAGCCAAGTAGGGGCTGCGGGAGGGCTCAATGAGCAGTTCTTC. Translation: CASSQVGAAGGLNEQFF.

CDR3 bases: TGTGCCAGCAGTTTACCGGGGAGGACTGAAGCTTTCTTT. This encodes CASSLPGRTEAFF. The rearrangement uses TRBV27 and TRBJ1-1, with D hard to call. The germline gives CDR1 MNHEY, CDR2 SMNVEV (reference sequence). Trimming took off 2 bases at V and 5 bases at J, with 9 bases between the two ends. The CDR3 has 13 residues.

The chain uses TRBV25-1 and TRBJ1-1; 7 bases map to TRBD1. CDR3 size: 16 residues. Per the germline V gene, CDR1 is MGHDK and CDR2 is SYGVNS. V shed 0 bases, J shed 6 bases, and the junction held 10 bases outside the gene matches. CDR3 sequence reads: CASSEYTARGFAEAFF. The DNA of the CDR3 is TGTGCCAGCAGTGAATATACCGCCAGGGGGTTCGCTGAAGCTTTCTTT. Using reference TRBV25-1 and TRBJ1-1 for the parts outside the CDR3, the full variable domain is EADIYQTPRYLVIGTGKKITLECSQTMGHDKMYWYQQDPGMELHLIHYSYGVNSTEKGDLSSESTVSRIRTEHFPLTLESARPSHTSQYLCASSEYTARGFAEAFFGQGTRLTVV.

This sequence joins TRBV5-1 and TRBJ2-1, with 9 bases lining up with TRBD2. Germline CDR1 SGHRS, CDR2 YFSETQ. CDR3 size: 15 residues. The trim removed 1 base at V and 8 bases at J, leaving 7 bases unmatched. The chain's CDR3 is CASSLSVAGVDEQFF. As DNA, the CDR3 is TGCGCCAGCAGCTTGTCGGTAGCGGGAGTCGATGAGCAGTTCTTC. The full variable domain, rest sourced from reference TRBV5-1 and TRBJ2-1, is KAGVTQTPRYLIKTRGQQVTLSCSPISGHRSVSWYQQTPGQGLQFLFEYFSETQRNKGNFPGRFSGRQFSNSRSEMNVSTLELGDSALYLCASSLSVAGVDEQFFGPGTRLTVL.

As for this clone: At one boundary the junction diverges from the germline segment, which might be a read error. At the DNA level, this CDR3 is encoded by other sequences in the same sample as well. This chain joins TRBV18 and TRBJ2-7, with D possibly called TRBD1 or TRBD2 (5 bases each). The germline CDR1 and CDR2 sequences are KGHSH and LQKENI. The CDR3 extends over 14 amino acids. Written as DNA, the CDR3 is TGTGCCAGCTCACCGGGGACGTCGCGGCTCGAGCAGTACTTT. Protein sequence: CASSPGTSRLEQYF.